This T cell receptor beta chain was recorded in a study of CD8+CD57+ T cells in acquired aplastic anemia. Genomic DNA served as template for TCR beta VDJ and CDR3 profiling. TCRdb called the reads again in MiXCR, with one record for every CDR3 protein. This sample has some 200,000 distinct CDR3 sequences, with about half found just once. This CDR3 has 15 residues. Trimming at V came to 0 bases and at J to 6 bases, leaving 5 bases not matched to a gene. The germline V gene has CDR1 WSHSY and CDR2 SAAADI. With respect to this clonotype: Its target is unknown.

Overall study results and limits: Significant differences in CD8+ Simpson's diversity were not observed between patients and controls. Patients and controls shared 25 to 30 CD8+ CDR3 sequences, which appeared highly expressed in patients and within their immunodominant clones.

Flow cytometry had shown expanded CD8+CD57+ cells in the patients chosen for sequencing. Everyone among the patients had severe acquired aplastic anemia. V gene TRBV10-2 combines with J gene TRBJ1-5; 7 bases match TRBD1. This sequence originates from a human donor with aplastic anemia. Sample: sorted CD4+, CD8+, or CD8+CD57+ T cells (not recorded which) from PBMCs. The CDR3 nucleotides read TGCGCCAGCAGTGAGTCAGGGGGCAGGCTTCAGCCCCAGCATTTT. Its protein product is CASSESGGRLQPQHF.